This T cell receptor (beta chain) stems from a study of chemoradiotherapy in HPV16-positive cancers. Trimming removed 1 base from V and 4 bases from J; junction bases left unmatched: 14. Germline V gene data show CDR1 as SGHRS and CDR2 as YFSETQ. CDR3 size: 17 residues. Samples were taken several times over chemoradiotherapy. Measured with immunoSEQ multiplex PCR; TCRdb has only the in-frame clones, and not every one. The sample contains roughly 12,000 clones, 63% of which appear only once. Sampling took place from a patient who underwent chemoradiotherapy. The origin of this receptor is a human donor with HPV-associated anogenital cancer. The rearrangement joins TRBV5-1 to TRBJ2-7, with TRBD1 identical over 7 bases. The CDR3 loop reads CASSLPDRVLGEYEQYF. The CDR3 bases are TGCGCCAGCAGCTTGCCCGACAGGGTTCTTGGCGAGTACGAGCAGTACTTC.